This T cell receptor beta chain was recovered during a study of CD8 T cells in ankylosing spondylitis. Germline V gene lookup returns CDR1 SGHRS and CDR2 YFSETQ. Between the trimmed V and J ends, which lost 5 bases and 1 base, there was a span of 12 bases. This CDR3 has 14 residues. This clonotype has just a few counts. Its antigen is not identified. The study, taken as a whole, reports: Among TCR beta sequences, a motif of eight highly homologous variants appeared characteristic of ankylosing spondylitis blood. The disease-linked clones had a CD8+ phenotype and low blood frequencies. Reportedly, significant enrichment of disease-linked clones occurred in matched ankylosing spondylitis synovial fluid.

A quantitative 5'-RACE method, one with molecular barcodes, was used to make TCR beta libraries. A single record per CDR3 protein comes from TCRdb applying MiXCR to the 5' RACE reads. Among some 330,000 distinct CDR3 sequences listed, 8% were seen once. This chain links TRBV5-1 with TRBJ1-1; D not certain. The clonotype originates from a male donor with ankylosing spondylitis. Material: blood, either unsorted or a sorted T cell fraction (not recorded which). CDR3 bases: TGCGCCAGCAGACCCTGGACGAGGAACACTGAAGCTTTCTTT. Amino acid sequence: CASRPWTRNTEAFF.